The T cell receptor beta chain under discussion was sequenced for a study of cytomegalovirus exposure and HLA in healthy donors. Overall study findings and caveats: There were some 150 TCR beta chains listed as cytomegalovirus-associated. A later analysis linked a missense DCLRE1C variant to TCR beta V- and J-gene trimming.

The PCR ran on 60 Vbeta and 13 Jbeta primers. TCRdb keeps only in-frame clones here, not all; method: immunoSEQ multiplex PCR. The sample records some 45,000 clones, around 90% being singletons. A word on this clone: What it binds is unknown.

Losses at the gene ends were 6 bases for V and 5 bases for J; bases not matched to a gene: 12. In germline, CDR1 is MNHEY, CDR2 SMNVEV (reference sequence). This CDR3 has 17 amino acids. The TCR sequence derives from a woman in her forties in good health and CMV-seropositive. V and J are TRBV27 and TRBJ1-5, with 11 bases fitting TRBD1. Sequencing was performed on PBMCs. This CDR3 is CASRPPKEDRGHQPQHF. CDR3 sequence (DNA): TGTGCCAGCAGACCCCCTAAAGAGGACAGGGGGCATCAGCCCCAGCATTTT.